This TCR beta chain was captured by sequencing in a study of cytomegalovirus exposure and HLA in healthy donors. Turning to the study itself: Roughly 180 million T cells yielded 117 million unique TCR beta sequences in earlier analysis.

With regard to this clone: Its antigen remains unidentified.

Broader study findings: For most subjects, TCR beta sequences were reported to predict HLA-A and HLA-B alleles with accuracy. In a later analysis, CMV-associated beta chains were mostly HLA-associated, it appeared.

13 Jbeta primers and 60 Vbeta primers were used for the PCR. Sequencing was performed with immunoSEQ multiplex PCR; in TCRdb, only in-frame clones are kept and a portion is missing. The sample holds approximately 270,000 clones, about four fifths seen once. CDR1 and CDR2 from the germline V gene are MGHDK and SYGVNS. The CDR3 runs to 16 residues. The trim removed 5 bases at V and 3 bases at J, leaving 12 bases unmatched. The clonotype originates from a girl aged 2-10 years in good health and CMV-seronegative. The V gene is TRBV25-1, the J gene TRBJ2-7; 8 nucleotides line up with TRBD2. The source material was PBMCs. DNA for the CDR3: TGTGCCAGCAGTCCGGGGGGGCAGGCCCTCTTCTACGAGCAGTACTTC. Translation: CASSPGGQALFYEQYF.